This T cell receptor beta chain was documented in a study of blood T cell repertoires in COVID-19. Study overall: Acute and convalescent COVID-19 specimens originated in the United States, Italy and Spain. The cDNA or gDNA used as material had been derived from T cells, B-cell-depleted T cells, or PBMCs.

As processed by the authors: Reference gene primer amplification gave estimated nucleated cell counts. Clones were read by immunoSEQ multiplex PCR, and TCRdb kept only the in-frame ones, dropping some. V, J and clone size reflect that table, while D and trimming were determined from the DNA. The sample lists about 80,000 clones, more than 70% occurring once. This CDR3 spans 15 amino acids. The germline V gene has CDR1 LNHDA and CDR2 SQIVND (reference sequence). Trimming removed 7 bases at V and 5 bases at J, with 15 bases between. The sequence came from an older man with active or convalescent COVID-19. Sequencing used peripheral blood. The J gene is TRBJ1-6, the V gene TRBV19; no firm D call. DNA of the CDR3: TGTGCCAGTAATCTACAAGCGGGCGATAATTCACCCCTCCACTTT. It yields the protein CASNLQAGDNSPLHF.